This T cell receptor beta chain appears in the sequencing data of a study of tumor-infiltrating lymphocytes in primary liver carcinoma. Study as a whole: Men as well as women, aged 30 to 69 years, made up the patients. Staging of the tumors gave T1-T3 N0M0, with widths of about 4.2 to 11 cm. Study findings and constraints: Tumor-adjacent and tumor-blood pairs shared less of their repertoires than tumor region pairs shared.

Unsorted bulk tissue of about 20-32 mg yielded co-extracted RNA and DNA. Patients in the cohort were treatment-naive and living with chronic HBV infection. The input was approximately 500 ng total RNA; TCR beta cDNA was made from it with a constant-region primer. Researchers made the TCR beta libraries by running three nested multiplex PCR rounds with slightly modified ARM-PCR. TCRdb itself ran the multiplex PCR reads through MiXCR, one entry per CDR3 protein. The table shows tens of thousands of distinct CDR3 sequences, with 65% to 75% occurring only once. With regard to this clonotype: Its antigen is as yet unknown. The junction does not match germline at one end; this may be a read error.

Sequencing was performed on tumor-adjacent normal liver tissue. This TCR was sampled from a man aged 35-49 years with primary liver carcinoma and hepatitis B virus infection.

CDR3 sequence: CASSLCGRGNGQFF. CDR3 sequence (DNA): TGTGCCAGCAGTTTATGCGGGAGGGGTAATGGGCAGTTCTTC. The V and J genes are TRBV12-3 or TRBV12-4 and TRBJ2-1; TRBD2 matches 9 bases. CDR3 size: 14 residues.